Shown below are 24 T cell receptor beta chains from a single sample sequenced in a study of control samples from healthy donors and cancer patients. Only in-frame clones appear in the TCRdb table, and some are missing; sequencing was by immunoSEQ multiplex PCR. This table has some 140,000 clones, approximately 90% appearing once. Sample: blood. The source is a woman aged 25 to 39 in good health.

The V gene is TRBV5-1, the J gene TRBJ2-5; D is ambiguous. The CDR3 is made up of 15 amino acids. V shed 1 base and J shed 5 bases, with 15 bases lying between them. Germline V lookup: CDR1 SGHRS, CDR2 YFSETQ. Here the CDR3 reads CASSLNGIPLETQYF. The DNA for the CDR3 is TGCGCCAGCAGCTTGAATGGGATCCCCCTGGAGACCCAGTACTTC. The full variable domain, its missing parts supplied by reference TRBV5-1 and TRBJ2-5, is KAGVTQTPRYLIKTRGQQVTLSCSPISGHRSVSWYQQTPGQGLQFLFEYFSETQRNKGNFPGRFSGRQFSNSRSEMNVSTLELGDSALYLCASSLNGIPLETQYFGPGTRLLVL.

The chain employs TRBV7-3 and TRBJ2-2, with D hard to call. The V gene's germline CDR1 is SGHTA and CDR2 FQGTGA. The ends were cut back, 1 base at V and 2 bases at J, with 5 bases in the middle. This CDR3 is 14 amino acids long. CDR3 in amino acids: CASSLISNTGELFF. In nucleotides, the CDR3 is TGTGCCAGCAGCTTAATCTCTAACACCGGGGAGCTGTTTTTT.

The rearrangement uses TRBV30 and TRBJ2-4; D may be TRBD2 (7 bases). This CDR3 is built from 15 residues. Per the germline V gene, CDR1 is GTSNPN and CDR2 is SVGIG (reference sequence). V was clipped by 0 bases and J by 3 bases, with 12 bases between them. The CDR3, as DNA: TGTGCCTGGAGTGTAGGGGGGGGAGGCAAAAACATTCAGTACTTC. Its protein product is CAWSVGGGGKNIQYF.

This clone was counted once. This rearrangement joins TRBV5-6 to TRBJ2-1, with 8 bases aligning to TRBD1. The CDR3 covers 15 residues. Germline assignment: CDR1 SGHDT and CDR2 YYEEEE. V shed 0 bases and J 8 bases; nucleotides not matched to a gene: 7. Here the CDR3 reads CASSLGQGRGDEQFF. The CDR3 DNA is TGTGCCAGCAGCTTGGGACAGGGGCGCGGCGATGAGCAGTTCTTC.

The chain links TRBV7-2 to TRBJ1-6; D might be TRBD1 (6 bases). The V end lost 1 base, the J end lost 7 bases, and 17 bases lay between the germline ends. The germline gives CDR1 SGHTA, CDR2 FQGNSA. The CDR3 is 17 amino acids. CDR3 protein: CASSLGDVGGWNSPLHF. The DNA of the CDR3 is TGTGCCAGCAGCTTAGGGGACGTCGGGGGCTGGAATTCACCCCTCCACTTT.

The chain employs TRBV5-1 and TRBJ2-2; TRBD1 matches 7 bases. The CDR3 is made up of 15 amino acids. V lost 0 bases and J lost 5; bases outside the gene matches: 4. Germline loops: CDR1 SGHRS, CDR2 YFSETQ. CDR3 in DNA: TGCGCCAGCAGCTTGGGAGGGGGCCGGACCGGGGAGCTGTTTTTT. This codes for CASSLGGGRTGELFF.

The rearrangement links TRBV10-2 to TRBJ2-7; 8 nucleotides match TRBD2. J was trimmed by 1 base and V by 6 bases; bases with no gene match: 2. There are 13 residues in the CDR3. Germline-derived CDR1 and CDR2 are WSHSY and SAAADI. CDR3: CASSGGASYEQYF. The CDR3 region has the DNA TGCGCCAGCAGCGGGGGGGCGTCCTACGAGCAGTACTTC.

This chain uses TRBV10-1 with TRBJ2-7; 8 bases are shared with TRBD2. Germline lookup yields CDR1 WNHNN and CDR2 SYGVQD (reference sequence). The CDR3 has 14 residues. J was trimmed by 3 bases and V by 7 bases; bases with no gene match: 8. In DNA, the CDR3 is TGCGCCAGCATTCCGGGAGGGATATGCTACGAGCAGTACTTC. It encodes CASIPGGICYEQYF.

This chain uses TRBV30 with TRBJ2-1; unclear D gene. Germline V gives CDR1 GTSNPN, CDR2 SVGIG (reference sequence). The germline V and J ends were trimmed by 1 base and 7 bases, with 5 bases remaining between them. The length of the CDR3 is 11 residues. The CDR3: CAWSGSNEQFF. DNA of the CDR3: TGTGCCTGGAGTGGGTCTAATGAGCAGTTCTTC.

There are a few counts of this clone. The rearrangement uses TRBV2 and TRBJ1-5; 11 nucleotides line up with TRBD1. J gave up 1 base and V 8 bases, and 10 bases lay outside the gene matches. This CDR3 has 17 amino acids. Germline lookup yields CDR1 SNHLY and CDR2 FYNNEI. CDR3 sequence reads: CASHRDRGALSNQPQHF. The DNA of the CDR3 is TGTGCCAGCCACCGGGACAGGGGGGCTCTCAGCAATCAGCCCCAGCATTTT.

The rearrangement joins TRBV2 to TRBJ2-1; 9 nucleotides line up with TRBD1. The length of the CDR3 is 14 residues. The ends lost 11 bases at V and 10 bases at J; junction bases unmatched: 15. Germline CDR1 reads SNHLY; CDR2 reads FYNNEI. CDR3 in amino acids: CARSGTGTVGEQFF. CDR3 bases: TGTGCCCGAAGTGGGACAGGGACCGTCGGGGAGCAGTTCTTC.

The chain recombines TRBV5-1 with TRBJ1-2; D not resolved. Germline V gene sequence: CDR1 SGHRS, CDR2 YFSETQ. This CDR3 is 12 amino acids long. The V end was cut by 6 bases, the J end by 2 bases, with 8 bases between. The chain's CDR3 is CASKDQNYGYTF. Here the CDR3 DNA reads TGCGCCAGCAAGGACCAGAACTATGGCTACACCTTC.

As for this clone: Additional DNA sequences in this sample encode the identical CDR3. The J gene is TRBJ1-4, the V gene TRBV30; D is ambiguous. V was shortened by 1 base and J by 2 bases, with 5 bases between the two germline ends. The CDR3 runs 13 residues. CDR1 GTSNPN and CDR2 SVGIG come from the germline V gene (reference sequence). Here the CDR3 reads CAWSGTTNEKLFF. The CDR3 DNA reads TGTGCCTGGAGTGGAACGACTAATGAAAAACTGTTTTTT.

V is TRBV7-2 and J is TRBJ1-1; D is ambiguous. V lost 5 bases to trimming and J lost 2 bases, with 12 bases between them. The CDR3 runs 14 residues. Germline assignment: CDR1 SGHTA and CDR2 FQGNSA. The CDR3 here is CASSPSWANTEAFF. Written as DNA, the CDR3 is TGTGCCAGCAGCCCCTCCTGGGCCAACACTGAAGCTTTCTTT.

This rearrangement joins TRBV18 to TRBJ1-4; D uncertain. The CDR3 covers 13 residues. V was trimmed by 4 bases and J by 8 bases, leaving 11 bases between them. Germline V gene sequence: CDR1 KGHSH, CDR2 LQKENI. CDR3 protein: CASSLNGEEKLFF. The CDR3 coding sequence is TGTGCCAGCTCACTCAACGGCGAAGAAAAACTGTTTTTT.

The V and J genes are TRBV9 and TRBJ2-6; D gene ambiguous. CDR1 and CDR2 (germline): SGDLS, YYNGEE. The CDR3 length is 18 residues. Trimming took 0 bases from V and 0 from J, leaving 13 bases between them. Written as DNA, the CDR3 is TGTGCCAGCAGCGTAGGATTTGTGAAAACCTCTGGGGCCAACGTCCTGACTTTC. Translation gives CASSVGFVKTSGANVLTF.

CDR3 protein: CASSLVGRRNEQFF. Here the CDR3 DNA reads TGTGCCAGCAGCTTAGTCGGGAGGAGGAATGAGCAGTTCTTC. The J gene is TRBJ2-1, the V gene TRBV11-2, with 7 bases identical to TRBD2. V shed 1 base, J shed 7 bases, and the junction held 4 bases outside the gene matches. From germline, CDR1 is SGHAT and CDR2 FQNNGV. The CDR3 runs 14 residues.

The V call is TRBV7-2, the J call TRBJ2-3; D uncertain. Germline CDR1 reads SGHTA; CDR2 reads FQGNSA. CDR3 length equals 15 residues. Trimming removed 7 bases from V and 0 bases from J, with 14 bases in between. The CDR3 sequence is CASTLTIASTDTQYF. The CDR3 DNA reads TGTGCCAGCACCCTCACGATTGCTAGCACAGATACGCAGTATTTT.

For the CDR3, the DNA is TGTGCCAGCAGCTTAGCCGGAGGGGGATTGGCGAACGAGCAGTACTTC. Amino acids: CASSLAGGGLANEQYF. The chain recombines TRBV7-8 with TRBJ2-7; TRBD1 or TRBD2 may be the D gene (6 bases each). CDR3 size: 16 residues. Germline CDR1 reads SGHVS; CDR2 reads FQNEAQ. Trimming stripped 0 bases from V and 5 bases from J, with 17 bases between.

The chain combines TRBV5-6 with TRBJ1-6, with D unresolved. The CDR3 spans 16 residues. Germline V gives CDR1 SGHDT, CDR2 YYEEEE. V was cut by 0 bases and J by 4 bases, with 11 bases left in between. CDR3 in amino acids: CASSLGWREYNSPLHF. In nucleotides, the CDR3 is TGTGCCAGCAGCTTGGGATGGCGGGAATATAATTCACCCCTCCACTTT.

This chain uses TRBV19 with TRBJ2-1; D gene uncertain. The CDR3 has 13 residues. Trimming took off 7 bases at V and 2 bases at J, with 9 bases between the two ends. Germline CDR1 is LNHDA and CDR2 is SQIVND (reference sequence). The CDR3 DNA reads as TGTGCCAGTATGGGGAATCCCTACAATGAGCAGTTCTTC. Protein: CASMGNPYNEQFF.

A word on this clone: This sample also contains other DNA sequences that code for the same CDR3. The V and J genes are TRBV4-2 and TRBJ2-7, with TRBD2 identical over 12 bases. The ends lost 3 bases at V and 4 bases at J; junction bases unmatched: 4. The CDR3 runs 15 residues. Germline V gene sequence: CDR1 LGHNA, CDR2 YNFKEQ. The chain's CDR3 is CASSQPGLAGYEQYF. DNA for the CDR3: TGTGCCAGCAGCCAGCCGGGACTAGCGGGTTACGAGCAGTACTTC.

The chain joins TRBV6-5 to TRBJ2-7; D remains ambiguous. Looked up from germline, CDR1 is MNHEY and CDR2 is SVGAGI. V was trimmed by 10 bases and J by 0 bases, leaving 10 bases between them. The CDR3 contains 12 residues. The DNA for the CDR3 is TGTGCCACGGACGCCACCTCCTACGAGCAGTACTTC. Amino acid sequence: CATDATSYEQYF.

This clone was observed once. The genes are TRBV19 and TRBJ1-3; D is ambiguous. CDR1 and CDR2 from the germline V gene are LNHDA and SQIVND (reference sequence). V was clipped by 4 bases and J by 3 bases, with 13 bases between them. The CDR3 spans 15 residues. The DNA for the CDR3 is TGTGCCAGTAGTAGTGCCGGTCTGGGTGGAAACACCATATATTTT. Its protein is CASSSAGLGGNTIYF.